Below are 10 T cell receptor beta chains sequenced from a single sample in a study of cytomegalovirus exposure and HLA in healthy donors. The PCR ran on 60 Vbeta and 13 Jbeta primers. The table came from immunoSEQ multiplex PCR; TCRdb's copy has only in-frame clones and leaves some out. The table has some 210,000 clones, around four fifths seen once. The sequenced sample consisted of PBMCs. The origin of the receptors is a male donor in good health and CMV-seronegative.

The chain links TRBV5-1 to TRBJ2-1, with 9 bases aligning to TRBD2. Germline lookup yields CDR1 SGHRS and CDR2 YFSETQ. V shed 4 bases and J 3 bases; nucleotides not matched to a gene: 8. This CDR3 comprises 16 residues. CDR3 DNA: TGCGCCAGCAGCGGGGGGCTAGCGGGAAGCTACAATGAGCAGTTCTTC. This sequence encodes CASSGGLAGSYNEQFF.

The CDR3 bases are TGTGCCAGTAGTATGGGATCTAGCGGGGTTTTCTCCTACGAGCAGTACTTC. Protein product: CASSMGSSGVFSYEQYF. The chain joins TRBV19 to TRBJ2-7; 9 bases fit TRBD2. Germline V gene sequence: CDR1 LNHDA, CDR2 SQIVND (reference sequence). The CDR3 contains 17 residues. V lost 3 bases and J lost 0; bases outside the gene matches: 9.

CDR3 DNA: TGTGCCAGCAGTTACCGAGCCGACAGGGGGGGCTACGAGCAGTACTTC. It specifies CASSYRADRGGYEQYF. This chain joins TRBV6-6 and TRBJ2-7; 9 bases line up with TRBD1. CDR3 length: 16 amino acids. Germline CDR1 MNHNY, CDR2 SVGAGI (reference sequence). V shed 2 bases and J 3 bases; nucleotides not matched to a gene: 8.

The gene calls are TRBV2 and TRBJ1-5; 7 bases match TRBD1. The CDR3 contains 15 residues. Germline V lookup: CDR1 SNHLY, CDR2 FYNNEI. Unmatched junction bases numbered 7, after V lost 3 bases and J lost 5 bases. CDR3 DNA: TGTGCCAGCAGTGACAATCCAGGGGGGTATCAGCCCCAGCATTTT. It yields the protein CASSDNPGGYQPQHF.

The genes are TRBV14 and TRBJ2-1; perhaps TRBD1 as D (7 bases). V lost 1 base and J 5 bases, leaving 12 bases between the germline ends. Germline CDR1 reads SGHDN; CDR2 reads FVKESK. The CDR3 runs 15 residues. The CDR3 loop reads CASSQAGDRNNEQFF. As DNA, the CDR3 is TGTGCCAGCAGCCAAGCGGGGGACAGAAACAATGAGCAGTTCTTC.

CDR3 in amino acids: CASSIGGAQETQYF. The CDR3 DNA reads TGTGCCAGTAGTATAGGGGGAGCGCAAGAGACCCAGTACTTC. This chain connects TRBV19 to TRBJ2-5, with a tentative D call TRBD2 (5 bases). Germline CDR1 and CDR2: LNHDA and SQIVND (reference sequence). This CDR3 spans 14 amino acids. Trimming pared 1 base from V and 2 bases from J, leaving 8 bases between.

The V and J genes are TRBV10-1 and TRBJ2-7, with a possible D match to TRBD1 (5 bases). V was cut by 0 bases and J by 7 bases, with 22 bases left in between. This CDR3 comprises 17 residues. The germline V gene encodes CDR1 WNHNN and CDR2 SYGVQD (reference sequence). The DNA of the CDR3 is TGCGCCAGCAGTGAGTCCCGGCAGGGAAGGGTTGTATGGGAGCAGTACTTC. It encodes CASSESRQGRVVWEQYF.

The genes are TRBV29-1 and TRBJ2-1; the match to TRBD2 covers 16 bases. Germline loops: CDR1 SQVTM, CDR2 ANQGSEA. The V and J ends lost 6 bases and 7 bases, in that order; junction bases with no gene match: 12. The CDR3 runs to 17 residues. The CDR3 here is CSVTGLAGGHVRNEQFF. The CDR3 bases are TGCAGCGTCACGGGACTAGCGGGAGGGCATGTTAGGAATGAGCAGTTCTTC.

This clone was recorded only once. The rearrangement links TRBV28 to TRBJ2-5, with a weak D call TRBD2 (5 bases). This CDR3 region has 13 residues. V was trimmed by 2 bases and J by 9 bases, leaving 13 bases between them. Germline CDR1 is MDHEN and CDR2 is SYDVKM. The CDR3: CASSLIVRRAQYF. CDR3 in DNA: TGTGCCAGCAGTTTAATTGTCAGGCGGGCCCAGTACTTC.

The chain recombines TRBV9 with TRBJ1-1, with a possible D match to TRBD1 (5 bases). The germline CDR1 and CDR2 sequences are SGDLS and YYNGEE. There are 14 residues in the CDR3. Trimming removed 4 bases at V and 6 bases at J, with 16 bases between. CDR3 coding DNA: TGTGCCAGCAGCCCCGGTCAGGGAGGCGCTGAAGCTTTCTTT. Residues: CASSPGQGGAEAFF.